This T cell receptor beta chain is drawn from a study of PD-L1 blockade in urothelial cancer. Turning to the study itself: Blood gave a median 141,255 T cells.

The repertoire was sequenced with immunoSEQ multiplex PCR; TCRdb's copy has only in-frame clones and lacks some. The sample holds some 22,000 clones, around 91% seen once. The time point here: peripheral blood 6 weeks after treatment start. There are 18 residues in the CDR3. Germline-derived CDR1 and CDR2 are SGHAT and FQDESV (reference sequence). V was shortened by 2 bases and J by 5 bases, with 24 bases between the two germline ends. The receptor comes from a woman aged 60-75 years with urothelial cancer. The chain joins TRBV11-1 to TRBJ2-5; no clear D. The sequencing here drew on PBMCs, taken around atezolizumab (anti-PD-L1) treatment. The CDR3 DNA reads as TGTGCCAGCAGCTTATTCCCTCCAGGTGGTACTTCCTCGGAGACCCAGTACTTC. As protein: CASSLFPPGGTSSETQYF. Full variable domain (missing parts from reference TRBV11-1 and TRBJ2-5): EAEVAQSPRYKITEKSQAVAFWCDPISGHATLYWYRQILGQGPELLVQFQDESVVDDSQLPKDRFSAERLKGVDSTLKIQPAELGDSAMYLCASSLFPPGGTSSETQYFGPGTRLLVL.